This T cell receptor beta chain was profiled in a study of cytomegalovirus exposure and HLA in healthy donors. The table came from immunoSEQ multiplex PCR; TCRdb's copy has only in-frame clones and leaves some out. The sample holds 250,000 or so clones, around 90% seen once. The study's findings and limits: Cytomegalovirus status, reportedly, was diagnosed with high specificity and sensitivity by the classifier. A later analysis found first-cohort TCR clusters tended to co-occur in the 110 or so validation repertoires.

Donors came from a validation cohort of approximately 110 subjects, distinct from the first 666-subject cohort. Concerning this clone: Its target is unknown.

The sequenced sample was PBMCs. The source of this sequence is a young woman in good health and CMV-seronegative.

In DNA form, the CDR3 reads TGTGCCAGTAGTGTCCGGGACAGCGCTGATTCACCCCTCCACTTT. Translation gives CASSVRDSADSPLHF. This chain connects TRBV19 to TRBJ1-6; the match to TRBD1 covers 7 bases. The CDR3 sequence is 15 residues long. Germline values: CDR1 LNHDA, CDR2 SQIVND (reference sequence). After removal of 5 bases from V and 8 bases from J, the junction contained 9 bases not matched to a gene.